The 10 T cell receptor beta chains listed next were all sequenced from one sample in a study of T cell repertoires in cytomegalovirus infection. Their cognate antigens are unknown. TCRdb analysed the reads with MiXCR anew, one entry per CDR3 protein. This table has a few hundred thousand distinct CDR3 sequences, roughly a third appearing once. The material sequenced was cultured PBMCs, taken from culture after CMV antigen stimulation. These receptors came from a human donor in good health (CMV status not recorded). Some clones in this sample may be carry-over from other donors' samples.

CDR3 residues: CASSYGLAGVGGELFF. In DNA form, the CDR3 reads TGTGCCAGTAGTTACGGACTAGCGGGGGTAGGCGGGGAGCTGTTTTTT. The rearrangement joins TRBV19 to TRBJ2-2; 13 bases fit TRBD2. The CDR3 runs 16 residues. Trimming cost V 5 bases and J 7 bases; bases outside gene matches: 7. Germline V gene data show CDR1 as LNHDA and CDR2 as SQIVND (reference sequence).

This clonotype was counted between two and nine times. This chain joins TRBV12-3 or TRBV12-4 and TRBJ1-5; D is unresolved. Between the trimmed V and J ends, which lost 3 bases and 3 bases, there was a span of 9 bases. The CDR3 loop spans 14 amino acids. The chain's CDR3 is CASSFGGFNQPQHF. In DNA form, the CDR3 reads TGTGCCAGCAGTTTTGGTGGATTCAATCAGCCCCAGCATTTT.

This chain links TRBV7-2 with TRBJ2-5; D is undetermined. Trimming took off 1 base at V and 1 base at J, with 7 bases between the two ends. There are 14 residues in the CDR3. Germline CDR1 reads SGHTA; CDR2 reads FQGNSA. CDR3 sequence (DNA): TGTGCCAGCAGCTTAGGGTGGGCCCAAGAGACCCAGTACTTC. As protein: CASSLGWAQETQYF.

The chain recombines TRBV10-3 with TRBJ1-1, with 9 bases that match TRBD1. CDR1 is ENHRY and CDR2 is SYGVKD in the germline V gene. The CDR3 spans 15 residues. The V and J ends lost 0 bases and 4 bases, in that order; junction bases with no gene match: 3. The DNA for the CDR3 is TGTGCCATCAGTGAGTCCGAGACAGGGGGCACTGAAGCTTTCTTT. Translating it yields CAISESETGGTEAFF.

J is TRBJ1-2 and V is TRBV7-2, with D unresolved. The CDR3 has 13 residues. With 5 bases removed from V and 8 bases from J, the gap between germline ends came to 15 bases. CDR1 and CDR2 (germline): SGHTA, FQGNSA. The CDR3 region is CASSRLSGEGYTF. The DNA of the CDR3 is TGTGCCAGCAGCCGTCTGTCCGGGGAAGGCTACACCTTC.

This clonotype was seen a handful of times. The rearrangement uses TRBV7-8 and TRBJ2-1; unclear D gene. Between the trimmed V and J ends, which lost 6 bases and 5 bases, there was a span of 14 bases. Germline lookup yields CDR1 SGHVS and CDR2 FQNEAQ. The CDR3 runs 14 residues. DNA for the CDR3: TGTGCCAGCAGGGTGGGAAGAGCCCACAATGAGCAGTTCTTC. Translation gives CASRVGRAHNEQFF.

As concerns this clonotype: Mismatch with germline at one junction end may stem from a read error. V is TRBV12-3 or TRBV12-4 and J is TRBJ2-3, with D possibly matching TRBD2 (6 bases). The CDR3 extends over 13 amino acids. CDR3 amino acids: CASSVADQDTQYF. CDR3 DNA: TGTGCCAGCAGTGTAGCGGACCAAGATACGCAGTATTTT.

This clonotype was counted a few times. The chain recombines TRBV29-1 with TRBJ2-3; the D gene is possibly TRBD2 (5 bases). CDR3 length: 15 residues. Trimming removed 6 bases from V and 1 base from J, with 17 bases in between. The V gene's germline CDR1 is SQVTM and CDR2 ANQGSEA. CDR3 residues: CSVAPRVIRTDTQYF. CDR3 in DNA: TGCAGCGTAGCACCGAGGGTAATTCGCACAGATACGCAGTATTTT.

Concerning this clonotype: Compared with germline, one end of the junction differs, possibly owing to a read error. This chain connects TRBV7-6 to TRBJ2-1; a possible D gene is TRBD2 (5 bases). Germline V CDR1 and CDR2: SGHVS, FNYEAQ. This CDR3 region has 13 residues. The CDR3 bases are TGTGCTAGCAGCTTAGCGCAGTGGCGTGAGCAGTTCTTC. This encodes CASSLAQWREQFF.

This clonotype has ten or more counts. The V call is TRBV7-9, the J call TRBJ2-2, with 9 bases identical to TRBD1. Germline assignment: CDR1 SEHNR and CDR2 FQNEAQ (reference sequence). The CDR3 is 15 amino acids. Unmatched junction bases numbered 0, after V lost 1 base and J lost 3 bases. The CDR3 loop is CASSLGQGDTGELFF. For the CDR3, the DNA is TGTGCCAGCAGCTTAGGACAGGGGGACACCGGGGAGCTGTTTTTT.